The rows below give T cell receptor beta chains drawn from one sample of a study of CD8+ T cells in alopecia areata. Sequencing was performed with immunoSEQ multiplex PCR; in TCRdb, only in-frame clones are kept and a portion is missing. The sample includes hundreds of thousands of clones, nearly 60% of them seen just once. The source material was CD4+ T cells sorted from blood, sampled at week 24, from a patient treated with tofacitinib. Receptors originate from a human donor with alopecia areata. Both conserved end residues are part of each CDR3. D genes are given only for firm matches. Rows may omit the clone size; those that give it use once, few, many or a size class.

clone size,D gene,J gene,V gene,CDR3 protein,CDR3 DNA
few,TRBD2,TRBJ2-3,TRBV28,CASRSGGPLDTQYF,TGTGCCAGCAGAAGCGGGGGACCGCTGGATACGCAGTATTTT
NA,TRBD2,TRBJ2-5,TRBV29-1,CSVTGTSGQETQYF,TGCAGCGTCACAGGGACTAGCGGCCAAGAGACCCAGTACTTC
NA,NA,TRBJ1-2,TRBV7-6,CASSLGTTPIYGYTF,TGTGCCAGCAGCTTAGGGACCACGCCAATCTATGGCTACACCTTC
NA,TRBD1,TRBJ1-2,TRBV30,CAWDRGLRYGYTF,TGTGCCTGGGACAGGGGGCTACGGTATGGCTACACCTTC
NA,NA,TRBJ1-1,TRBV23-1,CASGPGAAEAFF,TGCGCCAGCGGCCCGGGAGCGGCTGAAGCTTTCTTT
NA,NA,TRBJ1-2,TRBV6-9,CASSYLVSNYGYTF,TGTGCCAGCAGTTATCTGGTGTCAAACTATGGCTACACCTTC
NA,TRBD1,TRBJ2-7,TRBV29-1,CSVPRDRATLVIYEQYF,TGCAGCGTTCCCCGGGACAGGGCTACCCTCGTTATCTACGAGCAGTACTTC
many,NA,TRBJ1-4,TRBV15,CATSRDGQLTTNEKLFF,TGTGCCACCAGCAGAGATGGACAGCTTACCACTAATGAAAAACTGTTTTTT
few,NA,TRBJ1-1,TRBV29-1,CSVQGRYTEAFF,TGCAGCGTTCAGGGACGGTACACTGAAGCTTTCTTT
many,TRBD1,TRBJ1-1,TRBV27,CASSLRGQYTEAFF,TGTGCCAGCAGTTTAAGGGGACAGTACACTGAAGCTTTCTTT
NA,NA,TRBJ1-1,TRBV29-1,CSVEPTGSGEAFF,TGCAGCGTTGAACCTACAGGATCGGGAGAAGCTTTCTTT
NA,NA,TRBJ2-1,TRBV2,CASSGDSGGDEQFF,TGTGCCAGCAGTGGGGACAGTGGAGGGGATGAGCAGTTCTTC
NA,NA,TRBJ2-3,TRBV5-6,CASSLQAQAQYF,TGTGCCAGCAGCTTACAGGCCCAGGCGCAGTATTTT
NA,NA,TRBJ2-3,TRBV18,CASSPPGATDTQYF,TGTGCCAGCTCACCACCGGGGGCAACAGATACGCAGTATTTT
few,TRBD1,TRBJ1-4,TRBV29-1,CSVALTGSTNEKLFF,TGCAGCGTCGCCCTGACAGGGTCAACTAATGAAAAACTGTTTTTT
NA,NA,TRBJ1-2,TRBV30,CAWSVEFITF,TGTGCCTGGAGTGTAGAGTTCATCACCTTC
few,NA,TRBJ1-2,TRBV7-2,CASSVTGMSTYGYTF,TGTGCCAGCAGCGTCACAGGGATGTCTACCTATGGCTACACCTTC
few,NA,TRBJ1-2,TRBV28,CASTPTSSNYGYTF,TGTGCCAGCACGCCAACCTCCTCTAACTATGGCTACACCTTC
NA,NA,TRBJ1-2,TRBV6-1,CASSEYSNYGYTF,TGTGCCAGCAGTGAATACAGCAACTATGGCTACACCTTC
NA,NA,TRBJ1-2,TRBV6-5,CASSLRGTELFGYTF,TGTGCCAGCAGCCTTAGGGGGACGGAGTTATTTGGCTACACCTTC
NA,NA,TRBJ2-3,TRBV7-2,CASSLVRRTDTQYF,TGTGCCAGCAGCTTAGTGAGGCGTACTGATACGCAGTATTTT
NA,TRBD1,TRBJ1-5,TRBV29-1,CSVAGTEDQPQHF,TGCAGCGTGGCCGGGACAGAGGATCAGCCCCAGCATTTT
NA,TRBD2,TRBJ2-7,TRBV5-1,CASSLVVAGGLSAASYEQYF,TGCGCCAGCAGCTTGGTAGTAGCGGGGGGCCTTTCGGCCGCGTCCTACGAGCAGTACTTC
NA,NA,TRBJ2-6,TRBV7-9,CASSPKRSGRDSGANVLTF,TGTGCCAGCAGCCCGAAGAGGTCAGGTCGTGACTCTGGGGCCAACGTCCTGACTTTC
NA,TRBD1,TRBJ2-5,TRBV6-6,CASSYSKGGRETQYF,TGTGCCAGCAGTTACAGTAAAGGGGGCAGAGAGACCCAGTACTTC
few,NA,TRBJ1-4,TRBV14,CASSPTAGATNEKLFF,TGTGCCAGCAGCCCAACCGCAGGGGCAACTAATGAAAAACTGTTTTTT
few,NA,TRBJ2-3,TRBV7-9,CASSRGSEDTQYF,TGTGCCAGCTCGCGTGGTTCTGAAGATACGCAGTATTTT
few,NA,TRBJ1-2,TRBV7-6,CASSLDQTGAYGYTF,TGTGCCAGCAGCTTAGATCAGACGGGGGCCTATGGCTACACCTTC
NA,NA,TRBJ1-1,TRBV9,CASSVRGTANMNTEAFF,TGTGCCAGCAGCGTAAGGGGCACAGCCAACATGAACACTGAAGCTTTCTTT
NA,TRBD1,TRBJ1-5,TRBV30,CAWSVRTGGNQPQHF,TGTGCCTGGAGTGTCCGAACAGGGGGCAATCAGCCCCAGCATTTT
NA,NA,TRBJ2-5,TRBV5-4,CASSSLGPGTQYF,TGTGCCAGCAGCTCCCTGGGGCCTGGGACCCAGTACTTC